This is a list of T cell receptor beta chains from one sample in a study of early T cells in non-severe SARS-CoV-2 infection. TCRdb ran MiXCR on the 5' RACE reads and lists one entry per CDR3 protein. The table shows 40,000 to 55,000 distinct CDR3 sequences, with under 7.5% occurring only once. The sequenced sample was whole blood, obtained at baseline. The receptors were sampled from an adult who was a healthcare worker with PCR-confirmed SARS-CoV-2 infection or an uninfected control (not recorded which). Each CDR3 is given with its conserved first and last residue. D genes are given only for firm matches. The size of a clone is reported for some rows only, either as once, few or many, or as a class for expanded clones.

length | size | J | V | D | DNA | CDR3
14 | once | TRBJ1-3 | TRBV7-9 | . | TGTGCCAGCAGCATCTGGCCCTCTGGAAACACCATATATTTT | CASSIWPSGNTIYF
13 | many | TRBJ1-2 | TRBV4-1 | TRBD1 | TGCGCCAGCAGCACCACAGGGGGCGGGGGCTACACCTTC | CASSTTGGGGYTF
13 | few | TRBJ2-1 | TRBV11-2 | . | TGTGCCAGCAGCACAACAGGGATGAATGAGCAGTTCTTC | CASSTTGMNEQFF
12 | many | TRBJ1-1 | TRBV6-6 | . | TGTGCCAGCAGCCCCGGGCAGGGCGGCCCTTTCTTT | CASSPGQGGPFF
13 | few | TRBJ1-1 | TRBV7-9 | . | TGTGCCAGCAGCTTCCTCTTAGGCACTGAAGCTTTCTTT | CASSFLLGTEAFF
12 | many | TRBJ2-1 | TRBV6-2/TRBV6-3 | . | TGTGCCAGCAGCCAGCTGGTGCGCGAGCAGTTCTTC | CASSQLVREQFF
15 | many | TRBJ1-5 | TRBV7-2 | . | TGTGCCAGCAGCCCATGGACCGATGGCAATCAGCCCCAGCATTTT | CASSPWTDGNQPQHF
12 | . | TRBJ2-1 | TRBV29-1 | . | TGCAGCGTTGGGGACAATACTCCTGAGCAGTTCTTC | CSVGDNTPEQFF
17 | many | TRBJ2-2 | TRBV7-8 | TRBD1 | TGTGCCAGCAGCTTAGCCGGCGGGACAGGATACACCGGGGAGCTGTTTTTT | CASSLAGGTGYTGELFF
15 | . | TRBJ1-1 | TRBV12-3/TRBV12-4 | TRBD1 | TGTGCCAGCGGGCCCACCTTTGACAGGGCCACTGAAGCTTTCTTT | CASGPTFDRATEAFF
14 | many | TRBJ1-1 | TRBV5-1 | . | TGCGCCAGCCGCCCGCGATTGGGGGGGACTGAAGCTTTCTTT | CASRPRLGGTEAFF
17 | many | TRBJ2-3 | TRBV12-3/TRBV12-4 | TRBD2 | TGTGCCAGCAGTGTTCCGGGACTAGCGGGAAGAGCAGATACGCAGTATTTT | CASSVPGLAGRADTQYF
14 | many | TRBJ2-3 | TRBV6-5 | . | TGTGCCAGCACCGCCCCGGAGGGCACAGATACGCAGTATTTT | CASTAPEGTDTQYF
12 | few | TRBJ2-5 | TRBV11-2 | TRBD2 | TGTGCCAGCAGCTCTGGGGGGGGGACCCAGTACTTC | CASSSGGGTQYF
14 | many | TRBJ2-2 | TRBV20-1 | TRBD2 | TGCAGTGCTAGTCTAGCGGCGAACACCGGGGAGCTGTTTTTT | CSASLAANTGELFF
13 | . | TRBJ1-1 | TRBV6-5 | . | TGTGCCAGCAGTTACTCGATTAACACTGAAGCTTTCTTT | CASSYSINTEAFF
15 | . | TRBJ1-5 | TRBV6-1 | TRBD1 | TGTGCCAGCACCGGGACAGCCTCTTTCAATCAGCCCCAGCATTTT | CASTGTASFNQPQHF
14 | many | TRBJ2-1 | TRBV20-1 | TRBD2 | TGCAGTGCTAGGCTAGCGGGAGGGCCTGGTGAGCAGTTCTTC | CSARLAGGPGEQFF
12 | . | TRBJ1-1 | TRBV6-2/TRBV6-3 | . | TGTGCCAGCAGGCCGGGACAACTGGCAGCTTTCTTT | CASRPGQLAAFF
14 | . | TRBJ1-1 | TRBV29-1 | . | TGCAGCGTTGCCAAAACAGGGCTCGGCACTGAAGCTTTCTTT | CSVAKTGLGTEAFF
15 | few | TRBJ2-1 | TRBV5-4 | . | TGTGCCAGCAGCGCCGCCAAAAGCCCGAACAATGAGCAGTTCTTC | CASSAAKSPNNEQFF
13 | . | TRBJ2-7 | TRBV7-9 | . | TGTGCCAGCAGCTTATCGGGCAACTACGAGCAGTACTTC | CASSLSGNYEQYF
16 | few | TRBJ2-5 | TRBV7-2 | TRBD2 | TGTGCCAGCAGCTACCATTCTACTAGCGGAGAAGAGACCCAGTACTTC | CASSYHSTSGEETQYF
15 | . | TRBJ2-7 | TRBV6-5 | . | TGTGCCAGCAGTTCGAACTGGGACACCCCCTACGAGCAGTACTTC | CASSSNWDTPYEQYF
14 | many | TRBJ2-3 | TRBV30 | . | TGTGCCTGGAGTTGGGGGGACCACACAGATACGCAGTATTTT | CAWSWGDHTDTQYF
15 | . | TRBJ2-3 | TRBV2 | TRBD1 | TGTGCCAGCAGTCCGGACAGGGGGGGCACAGATACGCAGTATTTT | CASSPDRGGTDTQYF
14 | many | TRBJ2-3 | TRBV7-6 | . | TGTGCCAGCAGCTTAGGAGGAGAAGCCGATACGCAGTATTTT | CASSLGGEADTQYF
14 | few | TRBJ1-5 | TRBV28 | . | TGTGCCAGCAGTTTGGGGCAGCTGAATCAGCCCCAGCATTTT | CASSLGQLNQPQHF
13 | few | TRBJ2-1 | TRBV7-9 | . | TGTGCCAGCAGCCCCCCGCGGGGAAATGAGCAGTTCTTC | CASSPPRGNEQFF
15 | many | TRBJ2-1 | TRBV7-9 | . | TGTGCCAGCAGCCCCCGGGTGGCGGGTGTTAATGAGCAGTTCTTC | CASSPRVAGVNEQFF
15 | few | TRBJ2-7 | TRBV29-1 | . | TGCAGCGCCCGAGGTCCCGGGACATCCAAATCCGAGCAGTACTTC | CSARGPGTSKSEQYF
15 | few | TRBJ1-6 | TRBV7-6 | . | TGTGCCAGCAGCTTCGGGCCGGACTATAATTCACCCCTCCACTTT | CASSFGPDYNSPLHF
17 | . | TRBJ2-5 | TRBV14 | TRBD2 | TGTGCCAGCAGCCAAGGTTTAAGGAGGACTAGCGGGGAGACCCAGTACTTC | CASSQGLRRTSGETQYF
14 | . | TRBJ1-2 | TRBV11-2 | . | TGTGCCAGCAGCTTCGCAGGGGACTTCGATGGCTACACCTTC | CASSFAGDFDGYTF
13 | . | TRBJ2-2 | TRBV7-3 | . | TGTGCCAGCAGCCGCAGTGGGACCGGGGAGCTGTTTTTT | CASSRSGTGELFF